This T cell receptor beta chain emerged from a study of lymphopenia after photon versus proton radiotherapy. The protocol was immunoSEQ multiplex PCR, while the TCRdb copy is restricted to in-frame clones and leaves out a portion. The sample has about 40,000 clones; over 75% are singletons. Points from the study as a whole: Authors raise, but do not show, better survival with proton therapy. A bigger post-nadir fall in TCR diversity correlated inversely with survival time in deceased patients.

CDR3 length: 13 amino acids. The ends were cut back, 1 base at V and 4 bases at J, with 6 bases in the middle. Germline assignment: CDR1 SGHNT and CDR2 YENEEA. As regards this clone: What it recognizes is unknown.

The TCR comes from a woman between 65 and 79 years old with pancreatic cancer. The J gene is TRBJ2-3, the V gene TRBV11-3; D call uncertain. The sample consisted of peripheral blood, taken from a patient treated with proton-based radiotherapy. The chain's CDR3 is CASSLVAADTQYF. DNA of the CDR3: TGTGCCAGCAGCTTAGTAGCCGCAGATACGCAGTATTTT.